This TCR beta chain was profiled in a study of cytomegalovirus exposure and HLA in healthy donors. Overall study: From HLA-typed donors, an early data release held some 80 million unique TCRs. General study points: Solely CMV serostatus was available to characterize immune exposure. The classifier was said to identify cytomegalovirus status with high specificity and sensitivity.

Donors sampled were nominally healthy, though unrecorded immune exposures were likely. About this clone: What it recognizes is unknown.

Primers: 60 Vbeta forward and 13 Jbeta reverse. Libraries were prepared by immunoSEQ multiplex PCR; TCRdb keeps only in-frame clonotypes and omits some of them. Among around 120,000 clones, over 60% were seen once, and the ten largest hold about 7.8%. Germline assignment: CDR1 LNHDA and CDR2 SQIVND (reference sequence). CDR3 size: 13 residues. The J segment lost 6 bases and the V segment lost 6 bases, leaving 7 bases of the junction unmatched. J is TRBJ1-2 and V is TRBV19; 7 nucleotides align to TRBD1. Sequencing was carried out using PBMCs. This clonotype was obtained from a woman aged 40 to 49 in good health and CMV-seropositive. CDR3 coding DNA: TGTGCCAGTAGCGACAGGGAAACGAATGGCTACACCTTC. Encoded protein: CASSDRETNGYTF.